The entry below describes one T cell receptor beta chain. This sample is drawn from a study of blood T cell repertoires in COVID-19. As handled by the study authors: Reference gene primer amplification gave estimated nucleated cell counts. TCRdb's copy holds only in-frame clones and misses some; the assay was immunoSEQ multiplex PCR. D and trimming were read from the DNA, whereas the V and J calls and clone size are those reported in that table. The sample carries around 230,000 clones, roughly 85% recorded once. The CDR3 length is 16 residues. Germline trimming cut 3 bases from V and 7 bases from J; bases unmatched to any gene: 8. Germline assignment: CDR1 KGHSH and CDR2 LQKENI.

V and J are TRBV18 and TRBJ2-2, with TRBD2 matching 10 bases. Sequences were obtained from peripheral blood. The clonotype comes from a man over 45 with COVID-19, enrolled during active disease. CDR3 DNA: TGTGCCAGCTCACCCCCCAGCGGGGGGGCCGGCGGGGAGCTGTTTTTT. Translated, it gives CASSPPSGGAGGELFF.